One and the same sample provided the 14 T cell receptor beta chains below, sequenced in a study of Tregs in tolerant kidney transplant recipients. Profiling relied on immunoSEQ multiplex PCR, and the TCRdb table lists in-frame clones only, not all of them. The repertoire holds 240,000 or so clones, around 82% seen once, with about 0.64% in the top ten. Input material: CD4+ T cells from blood. The receptors shown here come from a human donor in good health.

This chain links TRBV19 with TRBJ2-3, with 10 positions matching TRBD2. V lost 2 bases, J lost 1 base, and 6 bases stayed unmatched. The CDR3 extends over 17 amino acids. The germline CDR1 and CDR2 sequences are LNHDA and SQIVND (reference sequence). CDR3 sequence: CASSITPSGGGTDTQYF. The CDR3 DNA is TGTGCCAGTAGTATAACGCCTAGCGGGGGTGGCACAGATACGCAGTATTTT.

J is TRBJ2-7 and V is TRBV5-1; TRBD1 might be the D (6 bases). CDR1 and CDR2 (germline): SGHRS, YFSETQ. V was pared by 3 bases and J by 0 bases, with 10 bases between. This CDR3 region has 14 residues. The CDR3 nucleotides are TGCGCCAGCAGCTCGCTACAGGGCTCCTACGAGCAGTACTTC. Translation gives CASSSLQGSYEQYF.

On this clone: The same CDR3 arises from other DNA sequences in this sample as well. V gene TRBV4-1 combines with J gene TRBJ1-2; a possible D gene is TRBD1 (5 bases). CDR1 is MGHRA, CDR2 YSYEKL, per germline. There are 16 residues in the CDR3. With 5 bases removed from V and 4 bases from J, the gap between germline ends came to 20 bases. The CDR3 bases are TGCGCCAGCAGCTCGGGTGGGCAGGGTTTACTCTATGGCTACACCTTC. It encodes CASSSGGQGLLYGYTF.

This clone has only one observation. The chain combines TRBV9 with TRBJ1-2; 10 nucleotides agree with TRBD1. J gave up 6 bases and V 0 bases, and 5 bases lay outside the gene matches. Per germline, CDR1 SGDLS and CDR2 YYNGEE. The CDR3 sequence is 15 residues long. The CDR3 DNA follows: TGTGCCAGCAGCGTAGCGGGACAGGGGTTGAATGGCTACACCTTC. It is translated as CASSVAGQGLNGYTF.

This chain uses TRBV19 with TRBJ2-3; 8 bases align to TRBD2. The CDR3 extends over 17 amino acids. Per the germline V gene, CDR1 is LNHDA and CDR2 is SQIVND (reference sequence). V shed 4 bases and J 0 bases; nucleotides not matched to a gene: 9. In DNA form, the CDR3 reads TGTGCCAGTAGTACCCTCACTAGCGGAGTAAGCACAGATACGCAGTATTTT. This gives the protein CASSTLTSGVSTDTQYF.

The chain is built from TRBV7-8 and TRBJ1-5, with D tentatively TRBD1 (5 bases). Germline CDR1 reads SGHVS; CDR2 reads FQNEAQ. The germline V and J ends were trimmed by 2 bases and 1 base, with 18 bases remaining between them. CDR3 length: 18 amino acids. The CDR3, as DNA: TGTGCCAGCAGCTTAATGGGAACCAGGACACTCAGCAATCAGCCCCAGCATTTT. Translated: CASSLMGTRTLSNQPQHF.

The genes are TRBV19 and TRBJ2-6; no clear D gene. Germline V gene data show CDR1 as LNHDA and CDR2 as SQIVND (reference sequence). This CDR3 spans 15 amino acids. The germline V and J ends were trimmed by 6 bases and 4 bases, with 13 bases remaining between them. CDR3 sequence reads: CASRPFPIGANVLTF. CDR3 nucleotide sequence: TGTGCCAGTAGACCTTTCCCGATCGGGGCCAACGTCCTGACTTTC. Using reference TRBV19 and TRBJ2-6 for the parts outside the CDR3, the full variable domain is DGGITQSPKYLFRKEGQNVTLSCEQNLNHDAMYWYRQDPGQGLRLIYYSQIVNDFQKGDIAEGYSVSREKKESFPLTVTSAQKNPTAFYLCASRPFPIGANVLTFGAGSRLTVL.

This chain uses TRBV5-1 with TRBJ2-2; 7 bases match TRBD1. The V gene end was trimmed by 4 bases and the J gene end by 5 bases; junction bases not matched to a gene: 8. Germline V gene sequence: CDR1 SGHRS, CDR2 YFSETQ. The CDR3 is 15 amino acids. The CDR3 is CASSIRTGQTGELFF. Here the CDR3 DNA reads TGCGCCAGCAGCATACGGACAGGCCAGACCGGGGAGCTGTTTTTT.

The chain combines TRBV4-2 with TRBJ2-2; tentatively, D is TRBD1 or TRBD2 (5 bases each). CDR1 and CDR2 (germline): LGHNA, YNFKEQ. This CDR3 has 15 residues. V gave up 0 bases and J gave up 7 bases, with 12 bases separating them. CDR3 sequence: CASSQELGEIGELFF. CDR3 nucleotides: TGTGCCAGCAGCCAAGAATTAGGGGAGATCGGGGAGCTGTTTTTT.

J is TRBJ2-2 and V is TRBV6-5; possible D gene TRBD1, 6 bases. Germline values: CDR1 MNHEY, CDR2 SVGAGI. The CDR3 is 15 residues long. V was clipped by 2 bases and J by 8 bases, with 15 bases between them. CDR3 bases: TGTGCCAGCAGTTACACCCTCCTAGGGACAGGGGAGCTGTTTTTT. This codes for CASSYTLLGTGELFF.

The chain is built from TRBV6-5 and TRBJ1-5; 9 nucleotides align to TRBD1. Germline V lookup: CDR1 MNHEY, CDR2 SVGAGI. V trimming: 6 bases; J trimming: 5 bases; junction bases outside the gene matches: 8. This CDR3 spans 15 amino acids. The CDR3 sequence: CASSPSTGGYQPQHF. In DNA form, the CDR3 reads TGTGCCAGCAGCCCTTCGACAGGGGGGTATCAGCCCCAGCATTTT.

The chain has TRBV29-1 and TRBJ1-1, with TRBD1 matching over 7 bases. Germline V gene lookup returns CDR1 SQVTM and CDR2 ANQGSEA. Trimming removed 7 bases from V and 4 bases from J; junction bases left unmatched: 12. The CDR3 contains 14 residues. The CDR3 nucleotides read TGCAGCGGCCGGGCAGGGGGGGGGATCACTGAAGCTTTCTTT. This gives the protein CSGRAGGGITEAFF. Based on the CDR3 plus reference TRBV29-1 and TRBJ1-1, the full variable domain is SAVISQKPSRDICQRGTSLTIQCQVDSQVTMMFWYRQQPGQSLTLIATANQGSEATYESGFVIDKFPISRPNLTFSTLTVSNMSPEDSSIYLCSGRAGGGITEAFFGQGTRLTVV.

The chain joins TRBV7-9 to TRBJ2-1, with D possibly matching TRBD1 (6 bases). Trimming pared 2 bases from V and 6 bases from J, leaving 17 bases between. Per germline, CDR1 SEHNR and CDR2 FQNEAQ (reference sequence). This CDR3 is 16 amino acids long. CDR3 sequence reads: CASSLQGWGDRNEQFF. DNA for the CDR3: TGTGCCAGCAGCTTACAGGGGTGGGGAGATCGCAATGAGCAGTTCTTC.

In this sample, this clone turned up a few times. V gene TRBV4-1 combines with J gene TRBJ1-1, with a tentative D call TRBD1 (5 bases). The V end was cut by 0 bases, the J end by 5 bases, with 16 bases between. The V gene's germline CDR1 is MGHRA and CDR2 YSYEKL. This CDR3 is 16 amino acids long. In DNA, the CDR3 is TGCGCCAGCAGCCAAGATAGGGGCCTTCCGAGGACTGAAGCTTTCTTT. Translation: CASSQDRGLPRTEAFF.